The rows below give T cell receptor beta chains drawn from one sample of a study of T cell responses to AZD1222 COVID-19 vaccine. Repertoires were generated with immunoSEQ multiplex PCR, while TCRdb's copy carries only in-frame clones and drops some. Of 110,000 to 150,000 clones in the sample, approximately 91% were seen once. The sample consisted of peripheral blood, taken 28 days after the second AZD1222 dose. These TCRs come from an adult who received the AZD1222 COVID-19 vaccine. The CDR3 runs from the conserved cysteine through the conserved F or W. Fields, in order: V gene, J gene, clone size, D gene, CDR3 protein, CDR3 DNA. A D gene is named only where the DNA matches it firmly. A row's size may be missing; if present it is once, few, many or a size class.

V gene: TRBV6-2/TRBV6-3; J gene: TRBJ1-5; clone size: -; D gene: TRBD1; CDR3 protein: CASSSPGQARHQPQHF; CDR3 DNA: TGTGCCAGCAGCTCGCCGGGACAGGCTAGGCATCAGCCCCAGCATTTT
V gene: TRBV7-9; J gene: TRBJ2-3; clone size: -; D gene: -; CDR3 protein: CASSLLAPSTDTQYF; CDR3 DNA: TGTGCCAGCAGCCTACTAGCCCCCAGCACAGATACGCAGTATTTT
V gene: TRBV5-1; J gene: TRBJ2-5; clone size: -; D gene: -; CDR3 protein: CASSLQSPAGRETQYF; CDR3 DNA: TGCGCCAGCAGCTTGCAAAGCCCGGCGGGACGGGAGACCCAGTACTTC
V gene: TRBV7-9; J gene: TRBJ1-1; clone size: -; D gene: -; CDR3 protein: CASRPHRNTEAFF; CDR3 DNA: TGTGCCAGCAGACCTCACAGGAACACTGAAGCTTTCTTT
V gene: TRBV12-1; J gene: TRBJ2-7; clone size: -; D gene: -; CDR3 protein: CASSADRHLSYEQYF; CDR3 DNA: TGTGCCAGCAGCGCCGACAGACACCTCTCCTACGAGCAGTACTTC
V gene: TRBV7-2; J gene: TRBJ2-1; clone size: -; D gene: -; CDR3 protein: CASSLGVVYNEQFF; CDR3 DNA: TGTGCCAGCAGCTTAGGGGTAGTCTACAATGAGCAGTTCTTC
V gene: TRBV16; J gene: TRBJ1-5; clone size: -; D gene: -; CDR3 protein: CASSQSSSPINQPQHF; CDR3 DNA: TGTGCCAGCAGCCAATCGAGTTCCCCTATCAATCAGCCCCAGCATTTT
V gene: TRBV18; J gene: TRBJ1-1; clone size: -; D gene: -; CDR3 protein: CASSPQGGSDTEAFF; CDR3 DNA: TGTGCCAGCTCACCTCAAGGGGGATCGGACACTGAAGCTTTCTTT
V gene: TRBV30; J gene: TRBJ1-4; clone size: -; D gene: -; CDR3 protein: CAWRGGQPNEKLFF; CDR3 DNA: TGTGCCTGGAGGGGAGGTCAGCCTAATGAAAAACTGTTTTTT
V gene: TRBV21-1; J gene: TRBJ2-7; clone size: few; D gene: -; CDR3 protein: CASSKSPEQYF; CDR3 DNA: TGTGCCAGCAGCAAATCGCCCGAGCAGTACTTC
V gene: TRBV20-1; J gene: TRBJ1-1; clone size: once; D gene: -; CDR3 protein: CSASRVTALNTEAFF; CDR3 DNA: TGCAGTGCTAGTCGCGTTACTGCTTTGAACACTGAAGCTTTCTTT
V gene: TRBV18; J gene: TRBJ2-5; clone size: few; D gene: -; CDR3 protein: CASSPLGGPETQYF; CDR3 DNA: TGTGCCAGCTCACCACTTGGAGGGCCAGAGACCCAGTACTTC
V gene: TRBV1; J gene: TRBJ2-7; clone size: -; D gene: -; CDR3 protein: CTSSQKPRRGEQYF; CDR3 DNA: TGCACCAGCAGCCAAAAGCCACGTCGGGGCGAGCAGTACTTC
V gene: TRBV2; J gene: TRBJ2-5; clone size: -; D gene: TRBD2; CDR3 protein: CASSNSGWETQYF; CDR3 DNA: TGTGCCAGCAGCAATAGCGGGTGGGAGACCCAGTACTTC
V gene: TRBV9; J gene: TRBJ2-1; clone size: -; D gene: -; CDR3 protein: CASSVDINEQFF; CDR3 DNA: TGTGCCAGCAGCGTAGATATCAATGAGCAGTTCTTC
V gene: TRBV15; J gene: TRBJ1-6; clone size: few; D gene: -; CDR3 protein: CATSRDRDNSPLHF; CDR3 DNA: TGTGCCACCAGCAGAGATCGGGATAATTCACCCCTCCACTTT
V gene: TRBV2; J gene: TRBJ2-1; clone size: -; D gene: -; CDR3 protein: CASRLSGDEQFF; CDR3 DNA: TGTGCCAGCAGACTATCGGGGGATGAGCAGTTCTTC
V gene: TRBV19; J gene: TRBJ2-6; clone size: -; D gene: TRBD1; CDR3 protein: CASSNTGGGPGANVLTF; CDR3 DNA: TGTGCCAGTAGTAATACAGGGGGCGGACCTGGGGCCAACGTCCTGACTTTC
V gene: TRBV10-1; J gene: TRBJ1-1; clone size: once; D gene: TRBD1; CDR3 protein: CASSDPGGFGAFF; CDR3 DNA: TGCGCCAGCAGTGACCCAGGGGGATTCGGGGCTTTCTTT
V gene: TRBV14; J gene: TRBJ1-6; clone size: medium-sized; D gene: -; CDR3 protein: CASSQPVMGGYSPLHF; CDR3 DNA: TGTGCCAGCAGCCAACCTGTGATGGGGGGGTATTCACCCCTCCACTTT
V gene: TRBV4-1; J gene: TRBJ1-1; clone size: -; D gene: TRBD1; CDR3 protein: CASSEQGLLEAFF; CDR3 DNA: TGCGCCAGCTCAGAACAGGGGCTCCTTGAAGCTTTCTTT
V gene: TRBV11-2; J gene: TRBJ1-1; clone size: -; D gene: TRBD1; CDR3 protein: CASSFPTQGLLMNTEAFF; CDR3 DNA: TGTGCCAGCAGCTTCCCAACACAGGGGCTGCTCATGAACACTGAAGCTTTCTTT
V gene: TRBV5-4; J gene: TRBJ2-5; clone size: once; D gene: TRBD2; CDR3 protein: CASSYFGGIQETQYF; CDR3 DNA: TGTGCCAGCAGCTATTTCGGGGGGATCCAAGAGACCCAGTACTTC
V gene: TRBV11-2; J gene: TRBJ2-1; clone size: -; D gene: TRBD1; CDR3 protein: CASSRRSTGTYYNEQFF; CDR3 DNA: TGTGCCAGCAGCCGTCGATCGACAGGGACGTACTACAATGAGCAGTTCTTC
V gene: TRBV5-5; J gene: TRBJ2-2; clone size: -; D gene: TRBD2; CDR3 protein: CASSPLPADGRKNTGELFF; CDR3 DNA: TGTGCCAGCAGCCCCCTTCCGGCCGACGGGAGGAAGAACACCGGGGAGCTGTTTTTT
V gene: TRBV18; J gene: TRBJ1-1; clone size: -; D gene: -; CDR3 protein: CASSPLRTPHTEAFF; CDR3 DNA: TGTGCCAGCTCACCATTAAGGACACCTCATACTGAAGCTTTCTTT